The 11 T cell receptor beta chains in this list originate from one sample, sequenced in a study of regulatory T cells in long-lasting Graves disease. Sequencing libraries for TCR beta were prepared with iRepertoire HTBI primers and Arm-PCR of CDR3 regions. TCRdb re-called the multiplex PCR reads with MiXCR, one entry per CDR3 protein. The sample carries about half a million distinct CDR3 sequences, 12% recorded once. The time point was: newly diagnosed GD, antithyroid drugs for less than 3 months. PBMC RNA was the source of the TCR library. The data were also submitted as part of a second study, on T cells in Graves' hyperthyroidism and ophthalmopathy.

The sequences come from peripheral blood mononuclear cells (PBMCs), collected at new diagnosis, from a patient treated with antithyroid drugs. These receptors originate from a woman aged 30 to 39 with Graves disease.

Details on this clonotype: This may arise from a read error, as a much more abundant clone is one base away. The rearrangement uses TRBV30 and TRBJ2-5; tentatively, D is TRBD1 or TRBD2 (5 bases each). Germline CDR1 reads GTSNPN; CDR2 reads SVGIG (reference sequence). The ends were cut back, 2 bases at V and 4 bases at J, with 11 bases in the middle. The CDR3 contains 13 residues. The CDR3 sequence: CAWSNSGTETQYF. The DNA for the CDR3 is TGTGCCTGGAGTAATTCCGGGACAGAGACCCAGTACTTC.

This clonotype was seen many times. This chain uses TRBV15 with TRBJ1-5; D is ambiguous. CDR3 length: 20 residues. Trimming removed 0 bases at V and 0 bases at J, with 21 bases between. The germline CDR1 and CDR2 sequences are LNHNV and YYDKDF (reference sequence). CDR3 nucleotide sequence: TGTGCCACCAGCAGAGATGAAAGGGCGACGACCAGACATAGCAATCAGCCCCAGCATTTT. Its protein is CATSRDERATTRHSNQPQHF.

This clonotype was observed a few times. The chain links TRBV19 to TRBJ2-6; D gene ambiguous. Germline V CDR1 and CDR2: LNHDA, SQIVND (reference sequence). CDR3 length equals 14 residues. With 7 bases removed from V and 0 bases from J, the gap between germline ends came to 7 bases. CDR3 sequence: CASTPGSGANVLTF. The CDR3 DNA sequence: TGTGCCAGTACTCCGGGCTCTGGGGCCAACGTCCTGACTTTC.

This clonotype came up many times. J is TRBJ1-5 and V is TRBV27; D possibly corresponds to TRBD1 (5 bases). Germline V lookup: CDR1 MNHEY, CDR2 SMNVEV (reference sequence). CDR3 length: 14 amino acids. Trimming left V 5 bases short and J 5 bases short, with 13 bases between. CDR3 coding DNA: TGTGCCAGCAGTCCGCGGACATGGGATCAGCCCCAGCATTTT. The encoded protein is CASSPRTWDQPQHF.

The chain combines TRBV6-1 with TRBJ2-7; D may be TRBD1 (5 bases). This CDR3 region has 13 residues. Trimming pared 5 bases from V and 6 bases from J, leaving 14 bases between. The V gene's germline CDR1 is MNHNS and CDR2 SASEGT. The CDR3 bases are TGTGCCAGCAGTAGCTTCAGGGTTCGCGAGCAGTACGTC. The encoded protein is CASSSFRVREQYV.

The chain uses TRBV5-6 and TRBJ1-5; D is uncertain. CDR1 is SGHDT, CDR2 YYEEEE, per germline. The CDR3 is made up of 13 amino acids. The V end was cut by 3 bases, the J end by 9 bases, with 13 bases between. The CDR3 reads CASSSGSWRPQHF. CDR3 bases: TGTGCCAGCAGCTCCGGGTCATGGCGGCCCCAGCATTTT.

The CDR3 DNA sequence: TGCGCCAGCAGTGAGTCAGCCTCTGGAAACACCATATATTTT. It is translated as CASSESASGNTIYF. The chain employs TRBV10-2 and TRBJ1-3; D remains ambiguous. The CDR3 is 14 amino acids. The germline V gene encodes CDR1 WSHSY and CDR2 SAAADI. With 0 bases removed from V and 0 bases from J, the gap between germline ends came to 3 bases.

This clonotype showed up many times. The chain employs TRBV7-2 and TRBJ1-5; D gene unclear. V was clipped by 5 bases and J by 0 bases, with 17 bases between them. The V gene's germline CDR1 is SGHTA and CDR2 FQGNSA. This CDR3 is built from 17 residues. In DNA, the CDR3 is TGTGCCAGCAGCCGATTCTTTTCCCGGGATAGCAATCAGCCCCAGCATTTT. Amino acids: CASSRFFSRDSNQPQHF. The variable domain in full, with the rest retrieved from reference TRBV7-2 and TRBJ1-5, is GAGVSQSPSNKVTEKGKDVELRCDPISGHTALYWYRQSLGQGLEFLIYFQGNSAPDKSGLPSDRFSAERTGGSVSTLTIQRTQQEDSAVYLCASSRFFSRDSNQPQHFGDGTRLSIL.

The sample holds many counts of this clonotype. The V and J genes are TRBV2 and TRBJ1-1; perhaps TRBD1 as D (5 bases). The CDR3 has 14 residues. Trimming took 6 bases from V and 5 from J, leaving 16 bases between them. The V gene's germline CDR1 is SNHLY and CDR2 FYNNEI. DNA for the CDR3: TGTGCCAGCAGGGGGCAGGGAGGAAGGACTGAAGCTTTCTTT. Translation: CASRGQGGRTEAFF.

This clonotype was seen at least ten times. J is TRBJ1-2 and V is TRBV25-1; D unclear. The CDR3 totals 13 residues. Germline CDR1 reads MGHDK; CDR2 reads SYGVNS. V was cut by 8 bases and J by 2 bases, with 12 bases left in between. CDR3 in DNA: TGTGCCAGCTCCGAGAGGGCGAACTATGGCTACACCTTC. It yields the protein CASSERANYGYTF.

This clonotype was counted ten times or more. The chain couples TRBV27 to TRBJ2-5; 11 bases are shared with TRBD2. Germline CDR1 MNHEY, CDR2 SMNVEV (reference sequence). The CDR3 spans 20 residues. V gave up 5 bases and J gave up 5 bases; unmatched junction bases: 22. DNA of the CDR3: TGTGCCAGCAGTCAAAGGGGGACAGCTTTTAGCGGGAGGGCCGGGGAGACCCAGTACTTC. This sequence encodes CASSQRGTAFSGRAGETQYF.